This TCR beta chain stems from a study of regulatory T cells in long-lasting Graves disease. Construction of TCR beta libraries relied on iRepertoire HTBI primers and on Arm-PCR targeting CDR3 regions. TCRdb called the multiplex PCR reads again in MiXCR, with one record for every CDR3 protein. This table holds roughly 500,000 distinct CDR3 sequences, about 11% found once. Sample time point: newly diagnosed GD, antithyroid drugs for less than 3 months. After RNA was extracted from PBMCs, the TCR library was made from it. Germline V gene lookup returns CDR1 SGHDT and CDR2 YYEEEE. The length of the CDR3 is 16 residues. With V trimmed by 4 bases and J by 4 bases, 6 bases remained unmatched. A further study also used this sample, focusing on T cells in Graves' hyperthyroidism and ophthalmopathy.

This receptor was taken from a woman younger than 45 with Graves disease. The sample here was peripheral blood mononuclear cells (PBMCs), taken at new diagnosis, from a patient treated with antithyroid drugs. The chain links TRBV5-6 to TRBJ2-2; 11 bases are a match to TRBD2. CDR3 sequence reads: CASSTKLAGVTGELFF. CDR3 DNA sequence: TGTGCCAGCAGCACCAAACTAGCGGGAGTCACCGGGGAGCTGTTTTTT.